This is a list of T cell receptor beta chains from one sample in a study of CD8 T cells in ankylosing spondylitis. TCRdb called the 5' RACE reads again in MiXCR, with one record for every CDR3 protein. Of a few hundred thousand distinct CDR3 sequences listed, around 20% are singletons. The sequencing sample was made of blood, either unsorted or a sorted T cell fraction (not recorded which). These TCRs come from a male donor with ankylosing spondylitis. The CDR3 runs from the conserved cysteine through the conserved F or W. The order of the fields is J gene, D gene, V gene, clone size, CDR3 protein, CDR3 DNA. The D gene is left open where the match is weak. Clone size is not always given. Where it is, it says once, few, many or a class for expanded clones.

j_call: TRBJ2-1; d_call: TRBD1; v_call: TRBV6-1; clone_size: few; cdr3_aa: CASSPRTGDQNEQFF; cdr3_nt: TGTGCCAGCAGTCCGCGGACAGGGGATCAGAATGAGCAGTTCTTC
j_call: TRBJ2-1; d_call: NA; v_call: TRBV6-2/TRBV6-3; clone_size: NA; cdr3_aa: CASSYVGSYNEQFF; cdr3_nt: TGTGCCAGCAGTTACGTGGGTAGCTACAATGAGCAGTTCTTC
j_call: TRBJ2-1; d_call: NA; v_call: TRBV6-5; clone_size: NA; cdr3_aa: CASSYSRYNEQFF; cdr3_nt: TGTGCCAGCAGTTACTCGCGGTACAATGAGCAGTTCTTC
j_call: TRBJ2-7; d_call: TRBD1; v_call: TRBV9; clone_size: NA; cdr3_aa: CASSAGPPQGVNYEQYF; cdr3_nt: TGTGCCAGCAGCGCGGGCCCTCCGCAGGGGGTTAACTACGAGCAGTACTTC
j_call: TRBJ1-1; d_call: NA; v_call: TRBV5-1; clone_size: many; cdr3_aa: CASSLGGWGTEAFF; cdr3_nt: TGCGCCAGCAGCTTGGGGGGGTGGGGCACTGAAGCTTTCTTT
j_call: TRBJ2-7; d_call: NA; v_call: TRBV18; clone_size: few; cdr3_aa: CASSRDSDEQYF; cdr3_nt: TGTGCCAGCTCAAGGGACTCGGACGAGCAGTACTTC
j_call: TRBJ2-1; d_call: NA; v_call: TRBV27; clone_size: many; cdr3_aa: CASSYALQDEQFF; cdr3_nt: TGTGCCAGCAGCTACGCCCTACAGGACGAGCAGTTCTTC
j_call: TRBJ2-3; d_call: NA; v_call: TRBV12-3/TRBV12-4; clone_size: many; cdr3_aa: CASSPDPVRPGADTQYF; cdr3_nt: TGTGCCAGCAGTCCGGACCCGGTACGCCCTGGTGCAGATACGCAGTATTTT
j_call: TRBJ2-1; d_call: TRBD2; v_call: TRBV7-2; clone_size: NA; cdr3_aa: CASSLGSSGDNEQFF; cdr3_nt: TGTGCCAGCAGCTTAGGGTCTAGCGGGGACAATGAGCAGTTCTTC
j_call: TRBJ1-2; d_call: NA; v_call: TRBV5-6; clone_size: NA; cdr3_aa: CASSTGRLANYGYTF; cdr3_nt: TGTGCCAGCAGCACCGGACGGCTAGCTAACTATGGCTACACCTTC
j_call: TRBJ1-2; d_call: NA; v_call: TRBV9; clone_size: many; cdr3_aa: CASSDSGNYGYTF; cdr3_nt: TGTGCCAGCAGTGATTCAGGGAACTATGGCTACACCTTC
j_call: TRBJ1-5; d_call: NA; v_call: TRBV5-6; clone_size: few; cdr3_aa: CASSLRSSNQPQHF; cdr3_nt: TGTGCCAGCAGCTTGCGCTCAAGCAATCAGCCCCAGCATTTT
j_call: TRBJ2-7; d_call: NA; v_call: TRBV28; clone_size: NA; cdr3_aa: CASSRGDSSPLSYEQYF; cdr3_nt: TGTGCCAGCAGCCGAGGGGACTCGTCCCCCCTCTCCTACGAGCAGTACTTC
j_call: TRBJ2-1; d_call: NA; v_call: TRBV6-2/TRBV6-3; clone_size: few; cdr3_aa: CASSLGDALNEQFF; cdr3_nt: TGTGCCAGCAGTTTAGGGGACGCACTCAATGAGCAGTTCTTC
j_call: TRBJ2-5; d_call: TRBD1; v_call: TRBV29-1; clone_size: few; cdr3_aa: CSVSRGDRGLPQETQYF; cdr3_nt: TGCAGCGTTTCCCGGGGGGACAGGGGGCTACCGCAAGAGACCCAGTACTTC
j_call: TRBJ2-1; d_call: NA; v_call: TRBV12-3/TRBV12-4; clone_size: NA; cdr3_aa: CASGPQGNEQFF; cdr3_nt: TGTGCCAGCGGACCACAGGGCAATGAGCAGTTCTTC
j_call: TRBJ2-7; d_call: TRBD2; v_call: TRBV2; clone_size: few; cdr3_aa: CASSQVAGGPYEQYF; cdr3_nt: TGTGCCAGCAGCCAGGTAGCGGGGGGGCCCTACGAGCAGTACTTC
j_call: TRBJ2-1; d_call: TRBD1; v_call: TRBV5-6; clone_size: NA; cdr3_aa: CASSLGTGVGYNEQFF; cdr3_nt: TGTGCCAGCAGCTTGGGGACAGGGGTAGGGTACAATGAGCAGTTCTTC
j_call: TRBJ2-7; d_call: TRBD1; v_call: TRBV29-1; clone_size: many; cdr3_aa: CSVEKGASNEQYF; cdr3_nt: TGCAGCGTTGAAAAGGGGGCAAGTAACGAGCAGTACTTC